A single sample gave rise to the 14 T cell receptor beta chains below, sequenced in a study of blood T cell repertoires in COVID-19. Assay: immunoSEQ multiplex PCR; the TCRdb copy retains only in-frame clones and omits some. Of fewer than 450,000 clones listed, approximately 88% are singletons. The material sequenced was PBMCs or T cells enriched from blood (not recorded which). Receptors originate from a woman aged 40-49 years with acute COVID-19.

The CDR3 here is CAWSWQGSDNEQFF. The CDR3 bases are TGTGCCTGGAGTTGGCAGGGGTCTGACAATGAGCAGTTCTTC. This chain connects TRBV30 to TRBJ2-1; TRBD1 is a possible D gene (6 bases). The ends were cut back, 2 bases at V and 5 bases at J, with 13 bases in the middle. Germline V gene data show CDR1 as GTSNPN and CDR2 as SVGIG (reference sequence). There are 14 residues in the CDR3.

The chain carries TRBV13 and TRBJ2-1; 8 bases are shared with TRBD1. The junction had 8 bases not matched to a gene; V was cut back by 5 bases and J by 2 bases. Per germline, CDR1 PRHDT and CDR2 FYEKMQ (reference sequence). The CDR3 is 16 residues long. The CDR3 bases are TGTGCCAGCAGCCCCAAGGACAGGGCCGCCTACAATGAGCAGTTCTTC. Amino acids: CASSPKDRAAYNEQFF.

The chain combines TRBV12-3 or TRBV12-4 with TRBJ2-3; no clear D gene. The CDR3 is made up of 13 amino acids. Trimming took 6 bases from V and 6 from J, leaving 13 bases between them. The CDR3 spells CASSPLVRDTQYF. Written as DNA, the CDR3 is TGTGCCAGCAGCCCCCTAGTGAGGGATACGCAGTATTTT.

The J gene is TRBJ1-2, the V gene TRBV27; 10 positions match TRBD1. Trimming at V came to 7 bases and at J to 4 bases, leaving 9 bases not matched to a gene. The CDR3 extends over 15 amino acids. Germline CDR1 and CDR2: MNHEY and SMNVEV (reference sequence). Written as DNA, the CDR3 is TGTGCCAGCACCCACCGGACAGGGGGTAGCTATGGCTACACCTTC. This translates into CASTHRTGGSYGYTF.

V is TRBV19 and J is TRBJ1-6; 9 positions agree with TRBD1. The junction had 5 bases not matched to a gene; V was cut back by 5 bases and J by 6 bases. The CDR3 loop spans 15 amino acids. CDR1 and CDR2 (germline): LNHDA, SQIVND (reference sequence). CDR3 residues: CASSSTGGPNSPLHF. The CDR3 DNA follows: TGTGCCAGTAGTTCGACAGGGGGTCCTAATTCACCCCTCCACTTT.

The CDR3 loop is CAISDGGPNEQFF. CDR3 bases: TGTGCCATCAGTGATGGGGGCCCTAATGAGCAGTTCTTC. The rearrangement links TRBV10-3 to TRBJ2-1, with a weak D call TRBD1 (6 bases). Germline CDR1 and CDR2: ENHRY and SYGVKD. Trimming left V 3 bases short and J 7 bases short, with 10 bases between. The CDR3 runs to 13 residues.

This chain joins TRBV6-5 and TRBJ1-5; D is unclear. There are 13 residues in the CDR3. Germline-derived CDR1 and CDR2 are MNHEY and SVGAGI. Trimming took 0 bases from V and 6 from J, leaving 6 bases between them. DNA of the CDR3: TGTGCCAGCAGTTACTCGAGAACTCAGCCCCAGCATTTT. It translates to CASSYSRTQPQHF.

The chain couples TRBV15 to TRBJ1-5; TRBD1 matches at 8 bases. Germline CDR1 and CDR2: LNHNV and YYDKDF (reference sequence). This CDR3 has 15 amino acids. V dropped 5 bases and J dropped 0; count of bases not matched to a gene: 3. The CDR3 DNA reads TGTGCCACCAGCGGACAGGGTTATAGCAATCAGCCCCAGCATTTT. Protein product: CATSGQGYSNQPQHF.

The chain couples TRBV4-1 to TRBJ1-2; 9 nucleotides align to TRBD1. From germline, CDR1 is MGHRA and CDR2 YSYEKL. The J segment lost 4 bases and the V segment lost 2 bases, leaving 17 bases of the junction unmatched. This CDR3 has 19 amino acids. CDR3 coding DNA: TGCGCCAGCAGCCAAATGGGGCGAACAGGGGGCCGTGGCACCTATGGCTACACCTTC. Translating gives CASSQMGRTGGRGTYGYTF.

The rearrangement joins TRBV4-1 to TRBJ1-2; no definite D call. Trimming shortened V by 2 bases and J by 1 base, and 11 bases separated the two germline ends. The CDR3 runs to 15 residues. CDR1 is MGHRA and CDR2 is YSYEKL in the germline V gene. The chain's CDR3 is CASSQPSTGNYGYTF. DNA for the CDR3: TGCGCCAGCAGCCAACCTTCGACGGGTAACTATGGCTACACCTTC.

The chain links TRBV2 to TRBJ2-3; 11 nucleotides line up with TRBD2. The germline V gene encodes CDR1 SNHLY and CDR2 FYNNEI. CDR3 length: 16 amino acids. The junction had 9 bases not matched to a gene; V was cut back by 8 bases and J by 2 bases. The chain's CDR3 is CASARLAGTSTDTQYF. For the CDR3, the DNA is TGTGCCAGCGCAAGACTAGCGGGGACGTCCACAGATACGCAGTATTTT. The full variable domain, its missing parts supplied by reference TRBV2 and TRBJ2-3, is EPEVTQTPSHQVTQMGQEVILRCVPISNHLYFYWYRQILGQKVEFLVSFYNNEISEKSEIFDDQFSVERPDGSNFTLKIRSTKLEDSAMYFCASARLAGTSTDTQYFGPGTRLTVL.

This clone came up a few times. V gene TRBV30 combines with J gene TRBJ2-7; 7 nucleotides match TRBD2. The CDR3 is 15 amino acids. The J segment lost 2 bases and the V segment lost 3 bases, leaving 10 bases of the junction unmatched. Looked up from germline, CDR1 is GTSNPN and CDR2 is SVGIG (reference sequence). CDR3 protein: CAWRGGPSGAYEQYF. CDR3 coding DNA: TGTGCCTGGAGGGGTGGGCCTAGCGGAGCCTACGAGCAGTACTTC.

The CDR3 nucleotides are TGTGCCAGTCAACTGAATAGCAATCAGCCCCAGCATTTT. It codes for CASQLNSNQPQHF. The rearrangement links TRBV19 to TRBJ1-5, with D unresolved. The CDR3 has 13 residues. The germline V and J ends were trimmed by 8 bases and 0 bases, with 8 bases remaining between them. Germline V gene lookup returns CDR1 LNHDA and CDR2 SQIVND (reference sequence).

The CDR3 region is CASSTPRQGAAKNIQYF. The CDR3 DNA sequence: TGTGCCAGTAGTACCCCTCGACAGGGGGCGGCCAAAAACATTCAGTACTTC. This chain uses TRBV19 with TRBJ2-4; 10 nucleotides match TRBD1. From germline, CDR1 is LNHDA and CDR2 SQIVND (reference sequence). V trimming: 4 bases; J trimming: 1 base; junction bases outside the gene matches: 7. The CDR3 has 17 residues.